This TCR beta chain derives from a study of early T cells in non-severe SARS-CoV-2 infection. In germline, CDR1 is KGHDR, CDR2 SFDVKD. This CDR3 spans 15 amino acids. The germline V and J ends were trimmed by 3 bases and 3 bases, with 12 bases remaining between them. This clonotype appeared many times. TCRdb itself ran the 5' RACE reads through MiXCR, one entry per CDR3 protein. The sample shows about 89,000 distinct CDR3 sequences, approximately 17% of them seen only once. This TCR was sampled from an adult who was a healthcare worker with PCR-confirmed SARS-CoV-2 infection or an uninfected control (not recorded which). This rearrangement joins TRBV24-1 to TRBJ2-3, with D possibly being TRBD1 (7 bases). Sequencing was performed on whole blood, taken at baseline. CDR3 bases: TGTGCCACCAGTGATGTGGCAGGGGGGACAGATACGCAGTATTTT. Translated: CATSDVAGGTDTQYF.